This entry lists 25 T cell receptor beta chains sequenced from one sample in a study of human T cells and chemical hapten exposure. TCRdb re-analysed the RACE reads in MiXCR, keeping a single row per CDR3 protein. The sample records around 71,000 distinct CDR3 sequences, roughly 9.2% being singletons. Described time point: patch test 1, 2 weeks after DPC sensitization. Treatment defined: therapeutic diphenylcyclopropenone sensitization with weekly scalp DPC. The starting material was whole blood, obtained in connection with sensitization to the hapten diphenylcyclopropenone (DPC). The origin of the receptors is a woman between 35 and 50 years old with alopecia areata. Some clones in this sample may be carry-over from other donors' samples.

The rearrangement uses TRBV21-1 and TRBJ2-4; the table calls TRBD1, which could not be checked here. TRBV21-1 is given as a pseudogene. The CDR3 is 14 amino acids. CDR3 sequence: CASSKSGGKNIQYF. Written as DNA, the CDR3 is TGTGCCAGCAGCAAATCAGGGGGCAAAAACATTCAGTACTTC.

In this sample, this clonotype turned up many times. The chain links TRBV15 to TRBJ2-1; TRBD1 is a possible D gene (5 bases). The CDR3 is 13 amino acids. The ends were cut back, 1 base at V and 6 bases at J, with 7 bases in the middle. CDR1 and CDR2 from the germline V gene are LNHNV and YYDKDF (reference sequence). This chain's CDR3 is CATSRAGINEQFF. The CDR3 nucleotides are TGTGCCACCAGCAGAGCAGGGATCAATGAGCAGTTCTTC.

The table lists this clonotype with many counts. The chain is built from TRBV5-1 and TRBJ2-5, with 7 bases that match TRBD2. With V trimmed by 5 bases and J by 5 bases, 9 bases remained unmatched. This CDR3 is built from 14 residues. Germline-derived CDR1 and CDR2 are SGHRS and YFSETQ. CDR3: CASRRDAGVETQYF. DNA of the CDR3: TGCGCCAGCAGACGTGATGCGGGGGTGGAGACCCAGTACTTC.

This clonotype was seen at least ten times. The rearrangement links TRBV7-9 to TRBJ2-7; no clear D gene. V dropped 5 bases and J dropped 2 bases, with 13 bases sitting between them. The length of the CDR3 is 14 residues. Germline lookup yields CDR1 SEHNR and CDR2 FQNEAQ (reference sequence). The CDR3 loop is CASSESGFPYEQYF. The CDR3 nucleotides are TGTGCCAGCAGCGAATCGGGTTTCCCCTACGAGCAGTACTTC. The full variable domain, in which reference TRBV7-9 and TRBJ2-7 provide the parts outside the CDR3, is DTGVSQNPRHKITKRGQNVTFRCDPISEHNRLYWYRQTLGQGPEFLTYFQNEAQLEKSRLLSDRFSAERPKGSFSTLEIQRTEQGDSAMYLCASSESGFPYEQYFGPGTRLTVT.

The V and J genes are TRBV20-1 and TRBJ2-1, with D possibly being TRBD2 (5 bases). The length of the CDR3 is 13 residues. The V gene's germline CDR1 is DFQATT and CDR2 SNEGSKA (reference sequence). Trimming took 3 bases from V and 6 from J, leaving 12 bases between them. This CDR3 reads CSARGLAVNEQFF. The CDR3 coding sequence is TGCAGTGCTAGGGGCCTAGCAGTCAATGAGCAGTTCTTC.

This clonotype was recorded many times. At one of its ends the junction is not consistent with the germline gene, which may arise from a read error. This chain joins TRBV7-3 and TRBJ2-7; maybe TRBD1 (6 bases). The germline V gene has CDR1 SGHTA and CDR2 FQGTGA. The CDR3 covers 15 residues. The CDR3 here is CASSLLGGNSYEQYF. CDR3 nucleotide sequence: TGCGCCAGCAGCTTATTAGGGGGTAACTCCTACGAGCAGTACTTC.

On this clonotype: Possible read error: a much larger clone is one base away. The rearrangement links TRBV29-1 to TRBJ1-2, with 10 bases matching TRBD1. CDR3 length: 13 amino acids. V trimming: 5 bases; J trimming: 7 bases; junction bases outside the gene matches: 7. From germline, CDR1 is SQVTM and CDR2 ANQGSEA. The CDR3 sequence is CSVLTGGGFGYTF. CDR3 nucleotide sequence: TGCAGCGTTTTGACAGGGGGCGGCTTTGGCTACACCTTC.

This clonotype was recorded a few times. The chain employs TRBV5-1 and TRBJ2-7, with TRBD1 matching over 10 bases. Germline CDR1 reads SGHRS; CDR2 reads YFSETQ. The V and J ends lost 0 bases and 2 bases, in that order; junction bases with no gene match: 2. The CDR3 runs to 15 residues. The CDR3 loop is CASSLVDRGTYEQYF. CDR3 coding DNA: TGCGCCAGCAGCTTGGTGGACAGGGGGACCTACGAGCAGTACTTC.

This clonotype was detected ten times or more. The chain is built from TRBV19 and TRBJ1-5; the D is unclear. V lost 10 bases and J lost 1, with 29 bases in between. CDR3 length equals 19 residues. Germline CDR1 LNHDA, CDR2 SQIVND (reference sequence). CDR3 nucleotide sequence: TGTGCCATTCCCCCCGTGGGCCTCCCGATTACTAGGAGCAATCAGCCCCAGCATTTT. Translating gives CAIPPVGLPITRSNQPQHF.

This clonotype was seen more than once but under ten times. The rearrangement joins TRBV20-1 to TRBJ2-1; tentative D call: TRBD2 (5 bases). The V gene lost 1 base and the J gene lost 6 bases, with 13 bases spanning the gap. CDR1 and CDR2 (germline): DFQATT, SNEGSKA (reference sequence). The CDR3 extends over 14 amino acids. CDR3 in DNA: TGCAGTGCTAGAGTGGCTAGCTTCGCCAATGAGCAGTTCTTC. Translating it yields CSARVASFANEQFF.

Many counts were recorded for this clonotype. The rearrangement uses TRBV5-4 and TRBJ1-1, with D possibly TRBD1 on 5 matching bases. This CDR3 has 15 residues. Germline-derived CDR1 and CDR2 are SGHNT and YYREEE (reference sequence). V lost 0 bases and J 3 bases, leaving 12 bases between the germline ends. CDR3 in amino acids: CASSLASGGDTEAFF. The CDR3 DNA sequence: TGTGCCAGCAGCTTGGCCAGCGGGGGGGACACTGAAGCTTTCTTT.

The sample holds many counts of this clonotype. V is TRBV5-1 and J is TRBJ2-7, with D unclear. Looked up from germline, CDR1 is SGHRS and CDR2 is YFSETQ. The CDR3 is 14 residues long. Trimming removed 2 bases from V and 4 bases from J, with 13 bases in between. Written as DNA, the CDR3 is TGCGCCAGCAGCTTCCGGCAGGTGGATTACGAGCAGTACTTC. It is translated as CASSFRQVDYEQYF. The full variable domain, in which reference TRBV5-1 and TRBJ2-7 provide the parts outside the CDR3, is KAGVTQTPRYLIKTRGQQVTLSCSPISGHRSVSWYQQTPGQGLQFLFEYFSETQRNKGNFPGRFSGRQFSNSRSEMNVSTLELGDSALYLCASSFRQVDYEQYFGPGTRLTVT.

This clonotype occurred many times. DNA for the CDR3: TGTGCCAGCAGCTTGGACAGCTATGGCTACACCTTC. This gives the protein CASSLDSYGYTF. The V and J genes are TRBV7-6 and TRBJ1-2; possibly TRBD1 for D (6 bases). Trimming removed 3 bases from V and 4 bases from J, with 6 bases in between. Germline CDR1 reads SGHVS; CDR2 reads FNYEAQ. The CDR3 is made up of 12 amino acids.

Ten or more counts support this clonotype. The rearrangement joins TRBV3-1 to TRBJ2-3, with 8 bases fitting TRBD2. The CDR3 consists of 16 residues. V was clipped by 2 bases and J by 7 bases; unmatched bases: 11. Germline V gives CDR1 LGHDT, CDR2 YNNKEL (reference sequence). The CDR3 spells CASSQSPGTSVNTQYF. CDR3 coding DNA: TGTGCCAGCAGCCAATCTCCAGGGACTAGTGTAAATACGCAGTATTTT.

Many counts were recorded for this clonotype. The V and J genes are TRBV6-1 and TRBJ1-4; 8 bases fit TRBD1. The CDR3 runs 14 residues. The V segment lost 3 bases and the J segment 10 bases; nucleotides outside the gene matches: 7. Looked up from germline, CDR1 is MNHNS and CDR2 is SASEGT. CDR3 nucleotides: TGTGCCAGCAGTGAGAGACAGGGGTCAGGAAAACTGTTTTTT. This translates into CASSERQGSGKLFF.

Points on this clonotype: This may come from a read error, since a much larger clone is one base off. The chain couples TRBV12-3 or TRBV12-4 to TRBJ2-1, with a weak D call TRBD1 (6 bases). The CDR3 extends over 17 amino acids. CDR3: CASRLARLTGPWYEQFF. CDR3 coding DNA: TGTGCCAGCCGTTTAGCCCGGTTAACAGGGCCTTGGTATGAGCAGTTCTTC.

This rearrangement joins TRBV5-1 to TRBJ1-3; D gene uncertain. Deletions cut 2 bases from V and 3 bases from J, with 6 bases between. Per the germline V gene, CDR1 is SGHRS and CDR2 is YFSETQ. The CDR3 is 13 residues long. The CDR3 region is CASSFSDGNTIYF. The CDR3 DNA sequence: TGCGCCAGCAGCTTCTCGGATGGAAACACCATATATTTT.

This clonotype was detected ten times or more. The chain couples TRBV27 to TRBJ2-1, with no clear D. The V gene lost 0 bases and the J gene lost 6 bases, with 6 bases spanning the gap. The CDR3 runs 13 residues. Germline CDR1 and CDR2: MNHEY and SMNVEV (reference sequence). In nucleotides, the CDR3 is TGTGCCAGCAGTTTATCGATCCTCAATGAGCAGTTCTTC. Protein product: CASSLSILNEQFF.

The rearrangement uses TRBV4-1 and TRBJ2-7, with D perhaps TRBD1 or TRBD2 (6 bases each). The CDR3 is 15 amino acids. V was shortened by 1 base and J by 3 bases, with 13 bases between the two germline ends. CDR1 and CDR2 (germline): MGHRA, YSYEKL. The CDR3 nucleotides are TGCGCCAGCAGCCAAGCGGTCAGGGGAGGCTACGAGCAGTACTTC. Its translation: CASSQAVRGGYEQYF.

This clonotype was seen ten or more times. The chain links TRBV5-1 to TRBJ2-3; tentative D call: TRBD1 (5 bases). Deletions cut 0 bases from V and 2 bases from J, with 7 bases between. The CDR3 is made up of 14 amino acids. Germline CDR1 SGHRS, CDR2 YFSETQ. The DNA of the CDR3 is TGCGCCAGCAGCTTGGTACAGGACACAGATACGCAGTATTTT. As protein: CASSLVQDTDTQYF.

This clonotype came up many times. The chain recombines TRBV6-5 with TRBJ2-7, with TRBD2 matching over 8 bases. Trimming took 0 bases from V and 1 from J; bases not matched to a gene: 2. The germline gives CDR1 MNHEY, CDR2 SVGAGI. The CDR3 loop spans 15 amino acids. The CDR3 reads CASSYSAGDSYEQYF. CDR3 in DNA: TGTGCCAGCAGTTACTCAGCGGGGGATTCCTACGAGCAGTACTTC.

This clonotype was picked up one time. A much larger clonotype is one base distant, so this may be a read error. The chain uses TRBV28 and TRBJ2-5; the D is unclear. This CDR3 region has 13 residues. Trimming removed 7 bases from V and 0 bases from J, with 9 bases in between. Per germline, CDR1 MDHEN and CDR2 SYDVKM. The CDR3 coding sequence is TGTGCCAGCAATTTGAATAACCAAGAGACCCAGTACTTC. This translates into CASNLNNQETQYF.

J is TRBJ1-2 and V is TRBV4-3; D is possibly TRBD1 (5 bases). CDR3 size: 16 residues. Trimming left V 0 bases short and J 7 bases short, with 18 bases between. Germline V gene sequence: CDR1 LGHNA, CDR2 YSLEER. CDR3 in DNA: TGCGCCAGCAGCCAAGATCTAGGACTGCCCGGGGGTGGCTACACCTTC. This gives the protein CASSQDLGLPGGGYTF.

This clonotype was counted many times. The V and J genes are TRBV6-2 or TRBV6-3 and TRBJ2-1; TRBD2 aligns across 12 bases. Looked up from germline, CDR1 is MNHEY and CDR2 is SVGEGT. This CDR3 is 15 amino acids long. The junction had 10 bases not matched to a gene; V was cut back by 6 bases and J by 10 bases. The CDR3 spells CASRTSGGSLREQFF. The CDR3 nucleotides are TGTGCCAGCAGAACTAGCGGGGGGTCCCTGCGAGAGCAGTTCTTC.

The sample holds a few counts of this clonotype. The DNA for the CDR3 is TGTGCCAGCAGCTTACAGGGGGCGGGTAACACTGAAGCTTTCTTT. Translating it yields CASSLQGAGNTEAFF. This rearrangement joins TRBV12-3 or TRBV12-4 to TRBJ1-1, with 9 nucleotides matching TRBD1. The CDR3 runs 15 residues. V dropped 6 bases and J dropped 2; count of bases not matched to a gene: 7.